The present entry profiles one TCR beta chain with its context. This entry belongs to a study of blood T cell repertoires in COVID-19. Study-level background: The cDNA or gDNA used as material had been derived from T cells, B-cell-depleted T cells, or PBMCs.

This CDR3 comprises 13 residues. Per germline, CDR1 LGHNT and CDR2 FRNRAP. V lost 2 bases and J lost 6, with 7 bases in between. In the study's own analysis: From reference gene primer amplification, estimates of nucleated cell counts were derived. The repertoire was sequenced with immunoSEQ multiplex PCR; TCRdb's copy has only in-frame clones and lacks some. V and J calls and clone size come straight from that table; D and trimming were deduced from the DNA. The table lists about 350,000 clones, 87% of them singletons, with 2.5% to 3.5% in the top ten. Enrollees, about 18 to 95 years old, lived in some 24 US areas. Recovered status applied to Cohort 3 donors who had two consecutive negative PCRs. It also applied to those with clearance or with symptom resolution.

Sequenced sample: PBMCs or T cells enriched from blood (not recorded which). The chain recombines TRBV12-5 with TRBJ1-4; D not certain. This TCR derives from a woman in her thirties who had recovered from COVID-19. The CDR3 is CASGLPPYEKLFF. CDR3 in DNA: TGTGCTAGTGGTTTGCCCCCATATGAAAAACTGTTTTTT.